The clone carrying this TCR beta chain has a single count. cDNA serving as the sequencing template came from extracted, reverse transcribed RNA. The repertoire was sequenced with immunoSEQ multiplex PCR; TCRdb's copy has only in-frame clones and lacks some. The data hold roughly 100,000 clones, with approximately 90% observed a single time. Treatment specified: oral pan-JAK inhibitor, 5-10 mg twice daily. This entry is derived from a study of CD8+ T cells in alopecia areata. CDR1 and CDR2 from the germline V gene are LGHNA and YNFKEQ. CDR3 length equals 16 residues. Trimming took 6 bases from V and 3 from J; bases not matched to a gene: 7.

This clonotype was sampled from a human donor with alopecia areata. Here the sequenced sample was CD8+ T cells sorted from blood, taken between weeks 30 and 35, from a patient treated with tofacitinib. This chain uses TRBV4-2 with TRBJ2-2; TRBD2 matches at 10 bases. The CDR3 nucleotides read TGTGCCAGCAGTTTCGGCAGCGGGGGGGACACCGGGGAGCTGTTTTTT. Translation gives CASSFGSGGDTGELFF.